Here is one TCR beta chain with its context. Germline V gene data show CDR1 as MDHEN and CDR2 as SYDVKM. The CDR3 is 14 residues long. Trimming stripped 5 bases from V and 8 bases from J, with 16 bases between. The sample originates from a study of CD8+CD57+ T cells in acquired aplastic anemia. Genomic DNA, the template, was used for profiling of the TCR beta VDJ and CDR3. TCRdb recomputed calls from the reads with MiXCR, one row per CDR3 protein. Of a few hundred thousand distinct CDR3 sequences detected, 60% to 65% appear once; the ten largest clones hold around 28%. The origin of this receptor is a human donor in good health. Sequencing was carried out using sorted CD4+, CD8+, or CD8+CD57+ T cells (not recorded which) from PBMCs. The rearrangement uses TRBV28 and TRBJ1-3; possible D gene TRBD1, 5 bases. CDR3 sequence: CASSDRAEGDTIYF. CDR3 DNA: TGTGCCAGCAGTGACCGGGCCGAAGGGGACACCATATATTTT.